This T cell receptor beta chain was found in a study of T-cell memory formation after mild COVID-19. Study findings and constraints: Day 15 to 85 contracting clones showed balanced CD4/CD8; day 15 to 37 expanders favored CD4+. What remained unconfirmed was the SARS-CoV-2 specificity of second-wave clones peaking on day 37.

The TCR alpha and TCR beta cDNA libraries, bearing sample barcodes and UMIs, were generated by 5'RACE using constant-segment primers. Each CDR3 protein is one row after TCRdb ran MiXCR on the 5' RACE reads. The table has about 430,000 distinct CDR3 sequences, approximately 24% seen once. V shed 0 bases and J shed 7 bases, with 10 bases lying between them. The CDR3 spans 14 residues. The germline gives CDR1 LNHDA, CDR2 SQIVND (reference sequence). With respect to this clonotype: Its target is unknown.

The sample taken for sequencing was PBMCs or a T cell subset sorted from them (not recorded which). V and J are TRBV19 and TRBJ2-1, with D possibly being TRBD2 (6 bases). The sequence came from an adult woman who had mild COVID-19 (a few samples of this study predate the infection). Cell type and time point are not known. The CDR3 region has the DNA TGTGCCAGTAGTATAGAGGGGACTGTGAATGAGCAGTTCTTC. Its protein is CASSIEGTVNEQFF.